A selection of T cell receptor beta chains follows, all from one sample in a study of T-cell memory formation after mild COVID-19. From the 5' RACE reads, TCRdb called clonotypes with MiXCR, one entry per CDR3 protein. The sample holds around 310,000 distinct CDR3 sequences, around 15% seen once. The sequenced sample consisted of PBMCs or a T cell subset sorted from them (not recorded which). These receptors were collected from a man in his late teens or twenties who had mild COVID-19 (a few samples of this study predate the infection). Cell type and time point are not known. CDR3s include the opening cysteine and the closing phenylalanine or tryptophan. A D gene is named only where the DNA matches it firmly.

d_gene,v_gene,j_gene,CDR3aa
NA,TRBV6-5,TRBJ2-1,CASSPRTEGKADEQFF
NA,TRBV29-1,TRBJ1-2,CSVEEGYGYTF
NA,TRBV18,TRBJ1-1,CASSPNSNVRGEAFF
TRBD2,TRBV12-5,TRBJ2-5,CASALGLAGGPVRETQYF
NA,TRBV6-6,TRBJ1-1,CASSLTPSFPTEAFF
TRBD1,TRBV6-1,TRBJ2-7,CATTGAPYEQYF
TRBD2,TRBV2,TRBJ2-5,CASKGGLASETQYF
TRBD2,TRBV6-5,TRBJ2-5,CASSNNLAGGYETQYF
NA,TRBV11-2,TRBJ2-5,CASSLGVQAWETQYF
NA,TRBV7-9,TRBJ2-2,CASRKNRDGDTGELFF
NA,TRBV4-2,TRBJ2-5,CASSPQGGGGLQETQYF
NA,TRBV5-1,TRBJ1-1,CASSFPGDTEAFF
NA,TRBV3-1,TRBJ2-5,CASSQDLLRQTQETQYF
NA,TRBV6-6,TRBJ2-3,CASSRGQGADTQYF
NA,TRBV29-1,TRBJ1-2,CSAPTDGGKTGLTF
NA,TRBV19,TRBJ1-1,CASSLLDRETEAFF
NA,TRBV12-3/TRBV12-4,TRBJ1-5,CASSIIGQPQHF
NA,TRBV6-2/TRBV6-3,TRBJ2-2,CASSYGGELFF
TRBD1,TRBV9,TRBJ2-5,CASSRVPGGRETQYF
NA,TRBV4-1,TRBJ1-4,CASSQLRSEKLFF
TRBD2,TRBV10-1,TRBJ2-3,CASSSGGALDTQYF
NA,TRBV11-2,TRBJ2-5,CASSPTVWETQYF
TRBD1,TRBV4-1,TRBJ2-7,CASSQVTGADEQYF
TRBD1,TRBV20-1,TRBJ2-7,CSANSGQSSYEQYF
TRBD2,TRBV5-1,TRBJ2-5,CASSWDSGGFSETQYF
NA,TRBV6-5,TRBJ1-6,CASRLQGVKTPLHF
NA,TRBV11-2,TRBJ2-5,CASSVDRTRGETQYF
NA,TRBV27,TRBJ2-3,CASSLQLGFTDTQYF
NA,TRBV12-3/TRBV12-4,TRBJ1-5,CASSPAGGNQPQHF
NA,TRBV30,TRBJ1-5,CAWSLQRSQPQHF
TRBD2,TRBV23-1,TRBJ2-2,CASSSSGGASGELFF
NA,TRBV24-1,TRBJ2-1,CATSDSKGSYNEQFF
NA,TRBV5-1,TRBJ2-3,CASSGGLDTQYF
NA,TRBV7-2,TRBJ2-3,CASSLSLVGRDWGTDTQYF
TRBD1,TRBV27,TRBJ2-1,CASSLSGTERQEQFF
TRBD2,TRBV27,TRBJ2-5,CASSPQYPLAGGRPYQETQYF
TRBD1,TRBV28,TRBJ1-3,CASNQGVGNTIYF
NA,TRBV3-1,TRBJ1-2,CASSLEQYGYTF
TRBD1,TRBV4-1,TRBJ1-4,CASSPPGQEDATNEKLFF
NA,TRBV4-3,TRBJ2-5,CASSQEAGSLQETQYF
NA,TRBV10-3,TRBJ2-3,CAIESQRMGTDTQYF
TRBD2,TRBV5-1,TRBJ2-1,CASSLTSGGAINEQFF
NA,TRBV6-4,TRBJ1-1,CASSPLPGDTEAFF
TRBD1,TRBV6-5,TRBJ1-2,CASRPTGTHYGYTF
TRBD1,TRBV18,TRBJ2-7,CASSSDRAYEQYF
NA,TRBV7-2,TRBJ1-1,CASSLFFGVGAFF
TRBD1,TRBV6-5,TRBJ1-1,CASTLGLTGVNTEAFF
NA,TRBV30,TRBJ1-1,CAWTRTANTEAFF
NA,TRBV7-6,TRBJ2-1,CASSLEDFTPYNEQFF
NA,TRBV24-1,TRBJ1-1,CATSDLGTGRAFF
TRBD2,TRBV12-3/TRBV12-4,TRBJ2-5,CASRPTGRGDSVSQYF
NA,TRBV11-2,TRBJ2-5,CASSSLRGALETQYF